This TCR beta chain was sequenced for a study of blood T cell repertoires in COVID-19. Study-wide context: Nucleic acid was either cDNA or gDNA, and it came from T cells, B-cell-depleted T cells, or PBMCs.

The age range of participants was 18 to 89 years, with residence in about two dozen US areas. The junction had 5 bases not matched to a gene; V was cut back by 3 bases and J by 13 bases. The CDR3 runs to 12 residues. CDR1 is LNHDA, CDR2 SQIVND, per germline (reference sequence). Authors' data handling: Scientists estimated how many nucleated cells there were by amplifying reference gene primers. TCRdb's table, derived via immunoSEQ multiplex PCR, lists solely in-frame clones and lacks some. The V and J calls and clone size come from that table; D and trimming were worked out from the DNA. The data show approximately 300,000 clones, less than 85% seen once.

The sample comprised PBMCs or T cells enriched from blood (not recorded which). The clonotype was recovered from a woman aged 25 to 39 who had been exposed to COVID-19. The chain is built from TRBV19 and TRBJ2-1, with 8 bases aligning to TRBD2. In DNA, the CDR3 is TGTGCCAGTAGTATCGGGGGGGGACTACAGTTCTTC. Amino acids: CASSIGGGLQFF.